One and the same sample provided the 14 T cell receptor beta chains below, sequenced in a study of blood T cell repertoires in COVID-19. Assay used: immunoSEQ multiplex PCR; TCRdb lists only in-frame clones, some missing. The data hold about 210,000 clones, with around 87% observed a single time. Material: PBMCs or T cells enriched from blood (not recorded which). These receptors were obtained from a man aged 30 to 45 in a cohort exposed to, infected with or recovered from COVID-19 (not recorded which).

This clone was seen more than once but under ten times. V and J are TRBV29-1 and TRBJ1-2; D is perhaps TRBD1 (6 bases). This CDR3 has 14 residues. V gave up 0 bases and J gave up 7 bases, with 15 bases separating them. Germline V gene data show CDR1 as SQVTM and CDR2 as ANQGSEA. The CDR3 is CSVEDLAGASGYTF. CDR3 coding DNA: TGCAGCGTTGAAGATCTCGCAGGGGCATCTGGCTACACCTTC.

This sequence joins TRBV27 and TRBJ1-3, with a possible D match to TRBD1 (5 bases). CDR1 is MNHEY and CDR2 is SMNVEV in the germline V gene (reference sequence). Trimming took off 3 bases at V and 0 bases at J, with 9 bases between the two ends. The length of the CDR3 is 15 residues. The CDR3, as DNA: TGTGCCAGCAGTTTCTCGGGGGACTCTGGAAACACCATATATTTT. Translated, it gives CASSFSGDSGNTIYF.

V is TRBV5-1 and J is TRBJ1-5; 7 bases are shared with TRBD1. Germline V gene data show CDR1 as SGHRS and CDR2 as YFSETQ. The CDR3 has 15 residues. The junction had 8 bases not matched to a gene; V was cut back by 4 bases and J by 4 bases. The CDR3 DNA follows: TGCGCCAGCAGCAAGGCAGGGGGAATAAATCAGCCCCAGCATTTT. It yields the protein CASSKAGGINQPQHF.

V usage is TRBV5-1 and J usage is TRBJ2-7, with 8 bases fitting TRBD2. CDR1 is SGHRS and CDR2 is YFSETQ in the germline V gene. This CDR3 comprises 16 residues. V shed 4 bases and J 0 bases; nucleotides not matched to a gene: 9. DNA of the CDR3: TGCGCCAGCAGCCCCCTTTCGAGCGGGAGCTCCTACGAGCAGTACTTC. As protein: CASSPLSSGSSYEQYF.

This chain connects TRBV28 to TRBJ2-1; tentatively, D is TRBD1 (7 bases). V was trimmed by 4 bases and J by 0 bases, leaving 10 bases between them. This CDR3 comprises 15 residues. From germline, CDR1 is MDHEN and CDR2 SYDVKM. In DNA form, the CDR3 reads TGTGCCAGCAGTTGGGGGGACAGCTCCTACAATGAGCAGTTCTTC. Protein: CASSWGDSSYNEQFF.

The rearrangement links TRBV9 to TRBJ1-4; 9 bases match TRBD1. The CDR3 has 15 residues. Germline CDR1 reads SGDLS; CDR2 reads YYNGEE. V lost 7 bases and J lost 2; bases outside the gene matches: 6. CDR3 region: CASGQTGGTNEKLFF. CDR3 sequence (DNA): TGTGCCAGCGGCCAAACAGGGGGCACTAATGAAAAACTGTTTTTT.

This chain uses TRBV19 with TRBJ2-5; D unclear. The CDR3 runs 14 residues. Germline V gene sequence: CDR1 LNHDA, CDR2 SQIVND (reference sequence). The V gene lost 1 base and the J gene lost 3 bases, with 9 bases spanning the gap. Here the CDR3 DNA reads TGTGCCAGTAGTATAGCCCTAATAAAAGAGACCCAGTACTTC. The encoded protein is CASSIALIKETQYF.

This clone showed up just once. The chain is built from TRBV6-2 or TRBV6-3 and TRBJ2-3, with no clear D. This CDR3 region has 15 residues. V gave up 2 bases and J gave up 2 bases, with 11 bases separating them. Germline values: CDR1 MNHEY, CDR2 SVGEGT. CDR3 in amino acids: CASSYGLRVTDTQYF. CDR3 nucleotides: TGTGCCAGCAGTTACGGGTTACGGGTCACAGATACGCAGTATTTT.

This clone is a singleton in its sample. V and J are TRBV11-3 and TRBJ2-3; possible D gene TRBD1, 6 bases. V lost 4 bases and J lost 5, with 16 bases in between. The CDR3 sequence is 15 residues long. Germline V gene lookup returns CDR1 SGHNT and CDR2 YENEEA. The DNA for the CDR3 is TGTGCCAGCAGCTCCCGGGACAAAGGTCTAGATACGCAGTATTTT. It encodes CASSSRDKGLDTQYF.

This clone showed up just once. The CDR3, as DNA: TGTGCCAGCAGCTTGGCCCCAACTAACACTGAAGCTTTCTTT. Translation: CASSLAPTNTEAFF. This chain connects TRBV5-4 to TRBJ1-1; D ambiguous. The CDR3 is 14 residues long. Deletions cut 0 bases from V and 2 bases from J, with 8 bases between. From germline, CDR1 is SGHNT and CDR2 YYREEE (reference sequence). The variable domain in full, with the rest retrieved from reference TRBV5-4 and TRBJ1-1, is ETGVTQSPTHLIKTRGQQVTLRCSSQSGHNTVSWYQQALGQGPQFIFQYYREEENGRGNFPPRFSGLQFPNYSSELNVNALELDDSALYLCASSLAPTNTEAFFGQGTRLTVV.

This chain joins TRBV24-1 and TRBJ1-1; possibly TRBD1 for D (5 bases). V was clipped by 4 bases and J by 1 base, with 12 bases between them. Germline V gives CDR1 KGHDR, CDR2 SFDVKD. The CDR3 consists of 15 residues. CDR3 sequence: CATSESSGGNTEAFF. The CDR3 region has the DNA TGTGCCACCAGTGAATCCAGCGGGGGGAACACTGAAGCTTTCTTT.

V is TRBV5-1 and J is TRBJ2-7; weak D call: TRBD1 (6 bases). V was cut by 4 bases and J by 11 bases, with 19 bases left in between. Germline loops: CDR1 SGHRS, CDR2 YFSETQ. The CDR3 runs to 13 residues. The CDR3: CASSPTRARQEYF. The CDR3 region has the DNA TGCGCCAGCAGCCCGACCCGGGCCAGACAGGAGTACTTC.

The CDR3 sequence is CASSLLAGLAGGNEQYF. The CDR3 coding sequence is TGCGCCAGCAGCCTGCTAGCAGGACTAGCGGGAGGCAACGAGCAGTACTTC. The chain carries TRBV4-1 and TRBJ2-7; 14 bases fit TRBD2. Per the germline V gene, CDR1 is MGHRA and CDR2 is YSYEKL. The CDR3 runs 17 residues. V trimming: 4 bases; J trimming: 5 bases; junction bases outside the gene matches: 10.

This chain connects TRBV2 to TRBJ2-3; 11 positions agree with TRBD2. The germline V gene encodes CDR1 SNHLY and CDR2 FYNNEI. CDR3 length: 15 residues. The trim removed 6 bases at V and 6 bases at J, leaving 8 bases unmatched. Here the CDR3 DNA reads TGTGCCAGCAGCGACCTAGCGGGAGGAGGGGATACGCAGTATTTT. Protein sequence: CASSDLAGGGDTQYF.